These T cell receptor beta chains were read from a single sample in a study of OX40 agonist ivuxolimab in advanced cancers. The repertoire was sequenced with immunoSEQ multiplex PCR; TCRdb's copy has only in-frame clones and lacks some. Of 30,000 to 40,000 clones in the sample, over 85% were seen once. The starting material was CD4+ or CD8+ T cells sorted from blood, obtained in a trial of the OX40 agonist ivuxolimab. The receptors stem from an adult with an advanced solid tumor such as melanoma, head and neck, liver or kidney cancer. Each CDR3 is given with its conserved first and last residue. A D gene is named only where the DNA matches it firmly. A row's size may be missing; if present it is once, few, many or a size class.

clone_size	cdr3_length	d_call	v_call	j_call	cdr3_aa	cdr3_nt
NA	14	TRBD1	TRBV25-1	TRBJ1-4	CASKRQGLGEKLFF	TGTGCCAGCAAGAGACAGGGGTTAGGTGAAAAACTGTTTTTT
NA	15	NA	TRBV19	TRBJ1-1	CASSIDWQGRTEAFF	TGTGCCAGTAGTATAGATTGGCAGGGAAGGACTGAAGCTTTCTTT
NA	14	NA	TRBV5-4	TRBJ2-1	CASSPRETYNEQFF	TGTGCCAGCAGCCCCCGCGAAACCTACAATGAGCAGTTCTTC
NA	15	TRBD1	TRBV7-2	TRBJ2-7	CASSPGGAGSYEQYF	TGTGCCAGCAGTCCAGGGGGCGCGGGCTCCTACGAGCAGTACTTC
NA	14	NA	TRBV2	TRBJ1-1	CASSYPAGRGEAFF	TGTGCCAGCAGTTATCCGGCAGGGAGGGGTGAAGCTTTCTTT
NA	17	TRBD1	TRBV5-4	TRBJ1-5	CASSLDAGQGSNQPQHF	TGTGCCAGCAGCTTGGATGCGGGACAGGGGAGCAATCAGCCCCAGCATTTT
NA	15	TRBD1	TRBV4-3	TRBJ2-2	CASSPWDRGTGELFF	TGCGCCAGCAGCCCGTGGGACAGGGGGACCGGGGAGCTGTTTTTT
NA	13	TRBD1	TRBV6-5	TRBJ1-5	CASRRTGFEPQHF	TGTGCCAGCAGACGGACAGGTTTTGAGCCCCAGCATTTT
NA	13	NA	TRBV29-1	TRBJ2-3	CSVEGTLTDTQYF	TGCAGCGTTGAAGGGACGCTCACAGATACGCAGTATTTT
NA	15	TRBD1	TRBV18	TRBJ2-1	CASSQRQGDYNEQFF	TGTGCCAGCTCACAACGACAGGGTGACTACAATGAGCAGTTCTTC
NA	16	TRBD2	TRBV4-1	TRBJ2-3	CASSQERAGEVDTQYF	TGCGCCAGCAGCCAAGAGCGAGCGGGAGAGGTAGATACGCAGTATTTT
NA	16	NA	TRBV28	TRBJ2-5	CASSLWEPGRVETQYF	TGTGCCAGCAGTTTATGGGAACCGGGACGGGTAGAGACCCAGTACTTC
NA	15	NA	TRBV6-4	TRBJ2-3	CASSPGHTYTDTQYF	TGTGCCAGCAGCCCTGGACACACCTACACAGATACGCAGTATTTT
NA	14	TRBD2	TRBV7-3	TRBJ2-7	CASSSAGGPSEQYF	TGTGCCAGCAGCTCAGCGGGAGGGCCCAGCGAGCAGTACTTC
few	11	NA	TRBV7-9	TRBJ2-2	CASSLAGELFF	TGTGCCAGCAGCTTAGCCGGGGAGCTGTTTTTT
NA	18	TRBD1	TRBV27	TRBJ2-6	CASSSIRDRASGANVLTF	TGTGCCAGCAGTTCCATCCGGGACAGGGCTTCTGGGGCCAACGTCCTGACTTTC
NA	14	NA	TRBV5-1	TRBJ1-1	CASGEQGGNTEAFF	TGCGCCAGCGGAGAACAAGGTGGGAACACTGAAGCTTTCTTT